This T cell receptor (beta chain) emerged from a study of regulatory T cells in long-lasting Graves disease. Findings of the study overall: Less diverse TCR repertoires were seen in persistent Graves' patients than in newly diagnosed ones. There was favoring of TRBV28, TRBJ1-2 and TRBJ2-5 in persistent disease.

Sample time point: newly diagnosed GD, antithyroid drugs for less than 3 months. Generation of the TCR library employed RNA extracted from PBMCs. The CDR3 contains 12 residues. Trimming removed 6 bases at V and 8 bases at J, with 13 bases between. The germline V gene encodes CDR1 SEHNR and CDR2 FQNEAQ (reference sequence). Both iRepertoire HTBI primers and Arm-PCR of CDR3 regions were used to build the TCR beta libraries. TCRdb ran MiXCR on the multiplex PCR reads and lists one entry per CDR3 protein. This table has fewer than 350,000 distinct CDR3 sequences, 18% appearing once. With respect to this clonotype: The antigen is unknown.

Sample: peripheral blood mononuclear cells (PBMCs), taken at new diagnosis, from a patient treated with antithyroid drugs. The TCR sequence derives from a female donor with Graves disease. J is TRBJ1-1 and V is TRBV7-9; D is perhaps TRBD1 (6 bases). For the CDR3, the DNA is TGTGCCAGCAGGTTTACAGGGACGGAAGCTTTCTTT. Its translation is CASRFTGTEAFF.